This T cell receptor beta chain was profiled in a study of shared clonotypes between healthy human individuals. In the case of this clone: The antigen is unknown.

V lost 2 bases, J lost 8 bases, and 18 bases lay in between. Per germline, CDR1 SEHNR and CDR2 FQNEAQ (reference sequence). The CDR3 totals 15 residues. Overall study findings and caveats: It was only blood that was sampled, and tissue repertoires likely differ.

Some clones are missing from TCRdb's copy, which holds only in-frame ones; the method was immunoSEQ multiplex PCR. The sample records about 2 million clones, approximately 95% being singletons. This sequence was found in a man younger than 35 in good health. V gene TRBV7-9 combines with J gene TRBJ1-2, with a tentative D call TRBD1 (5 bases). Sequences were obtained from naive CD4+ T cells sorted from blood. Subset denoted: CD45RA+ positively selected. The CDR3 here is CASSLSTGFGGGYTF. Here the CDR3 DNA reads TGTGCCAGCAGCTTATCGACCGGGTTCGGGGGAGGCTACACCTTC.